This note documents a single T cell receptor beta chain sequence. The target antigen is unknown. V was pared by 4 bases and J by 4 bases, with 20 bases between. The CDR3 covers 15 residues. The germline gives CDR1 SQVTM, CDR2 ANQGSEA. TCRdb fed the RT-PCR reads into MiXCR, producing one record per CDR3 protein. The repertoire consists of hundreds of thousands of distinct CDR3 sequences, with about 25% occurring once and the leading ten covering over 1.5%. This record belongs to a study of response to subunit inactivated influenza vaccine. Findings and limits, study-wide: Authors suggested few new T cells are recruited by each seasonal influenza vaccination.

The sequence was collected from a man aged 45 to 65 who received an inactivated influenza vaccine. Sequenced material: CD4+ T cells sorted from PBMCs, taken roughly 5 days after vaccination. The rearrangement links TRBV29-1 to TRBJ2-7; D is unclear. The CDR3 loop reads CSVAGDSGRRYEQYF. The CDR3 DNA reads TGCAGCGTTGCGGGCGATTCAGGCCGACGTTACGAGCAGTACTTC.